The next 3 T cell receptor beta chains were all read from a single sample in a study of T-cell reconstitution after alpha-beta-depleted transplantation in children. This sample's TCRbeta library carried unique molecular identifier barcodes. Using its own MiXCR run on the PCR reads, TCRdb lists one record per CDR3 protein. In the table there are 280,000 or so distinct CDR3 sequences, approximately 10% of which are singletons. This sample comprised peripheral blood, obtained 180 days after TCRalphabeta/CD19-depleted stem cell transplant. The receptor source for this set is a male patient aged 2-9 years who had a stem cell transplant for chronic granulomatous disease, so the T cells may come from the graft donor.

This chain joins TRBV6-1 and TRBJ2-1, with 7 bases aligning to TRBD2. CDR1 is MNHNS, CDR2 SASEGT, per germline. CDR3 length: 15 residues. The V segment lost 8 bases and the J segment 5 bases; nucleotides outside the gene matches: 12. In DNA form, the CDR3 reads TGTGCCAGCTATTGGGGAGGGACGGGGCACAATGAGCAGTTCTTC. Its protein is CASYWGGTGHNEQFF.

This clonotype was detected many times. The chain links TRBV5-1 to TRBJ2-5, with TRBD2 matching over 7 bases. There are 17 residues in the CDR3. With V trimmed by 0 bases and J by 0 bases, 8 bases remained unmatched. Per the germline V gene, CDR1 is SGHRS and CDR2 is YFSETQ. The CDR3 spells CASSLGRARGNQETQYF. CDR3 bases: TGCGCCAGCAGCTTGGGCAGGGCGCGGGGGAACCAAGAGACCCAGTACTTC.

This clonotype was counted ten times or more. The V and J genes are TRBV4-1 and TRBJ1-2, with D maybe TRBD1 (5 bases). CDR3 length equals 14 residues. Germline V gives CDR1 MGHRA, CDR2 YSYEKL. V was clipped by 5 bases and J by 8 bases, with 18 bases between them. CDR3 protein: CASSDAGLLSGYTF. The CDR3 coding sequence is TGCGCCAGCAGCGACGCGGGACTCCTTTCGGGCTACACCTTC.